Shown below are 21 T cell receptor beta chains from a single sample sequenced in a study of blood T cell repertoires in COVID-19. Libraries were prepared by immunoSEQ multiplex PCR; TCRdb keeps only in-frame clonotypes and omits some of them. This table has roughly 190,000 clones, 70% to 90% appearing once. Specimen: peripheral blood. All receptors derive from a woman between 40 and 50 years old who had recovered from COVID-19.

The chain combines TRBV2 with TRBJ2-1; 12 positions agree with TRBD2. The CDR3 has 15 amino acids. From germline, CDR1 is SNHLY and CDR2 FYNNEI. Trimming at V came to 8 bases and at J to 6 bases, leaving 8 bases not matched to a gene. CDR3 loop: CASGKLAGGVNEQFF. CDR3 nucleotides: TGTGCCAGCGGTAAACTAGCGGGAGGTGTCAATGAGCAGTTCTTC.

This clone has just one count. V and J are TRBV2 and TRBJ2-1; weak D call: TRBD2 (5 bases). Germline-derived CDR1 and CDR2 are SNHLY and FYNNEI. V dropped 6 bases and J dropped 4 bases, with 10 bases sitting between them. The CDR3 length is 13 residues. CDR3 bases: TGTGCCAGCAGGGCGGGTGGTTACAATGAGCAGTTCTTC. Its protein product is CASRAGGYNEQFF.

The CDR3 sequence is CASSLGDGGKLFF. The CDR3, as DNA: TGTGCCAGCAGCTTAGGCGATGGTGGAAAACTGTTTTTT. The chain uses TRBV7-9 and TRBJ1-4; D remains ambiguous. CDR1 and CDR2 (germline): SEHNR, FQNEAQ (reference sequence). Trimming took 1 base from V and 10 from J, leaving 10 bases between them. The CDR3 is made up of 13 amino acids.

This chain uses TRBV12-3 or TRBV12-4 with TRBJ2-1; TRBD2 might be the D (6 bases). Between the trimmed V and J ends, which lost 6 bases and 4 bases, there was a span of 10 bases. There are 13 residues in the CDR3. This CDR3 reads CASSSGEYNEQFF. The CDR3, as DNA: TGTGCCAGCAGCTCGGGGGAGTACAATGAGCAGTTCTTC.

The chain uses TRBV27 and TRBJ2-1; D uncertain. Germline V gene lookup returns CDR1 MNHEY and CDR2 SMNVEV (reference sequence). The CDR3 loop spans 13 amino acids. Trimming removed 3 bases at V and 4 bases at J, with 7 bases between. The CDR3 sequence is CASSLYLYNEQFF. In nucleotides, the CDR3 is TGTGCCAGCAGTTTGTACCTATACAATGAGCAGTTCTTC.

The chain has TRBV7-6 and TRBJ1-5, with D possibly matching TRBD1 (5 bases). The CDR3 is made up of 15 amino acids. V dropped 1 base and J dropped 0 bases, with 7 bases sitting between them. Germline V gives CDR1 SGHVS, CDR2 FNYEAQ. DNA for the CDR3: TGTGCCAGCAGCTTAGGACAGTATAGCAATCAGCCCCAGCATTTT. Translated, it gives CASSLGQYSNQPQHF.

The gene calls are TRBV19 and TRBJ2-1; 15 bases agree with TRBD2. This CDR3 has 18 residues. Trimming removed 2 bases from V and 3 bases from J; junction bases left unmatched: 5. Germline V CDR1 and CDR2: LNHDA, SQIVND (reference sequence). This CDR3 reads CASSIRGLAGGFYNEQFF. CDR3 DNA: TGTGCCAGTAGTATAAGGGGACTAGCGGGAGGTTTCTACAATGAGCAGTTCTTC.

This chain joins TRBV11-2 and TRBJ2-1; 7 nucleotides align to TRBD2. V gave up 6 bases and J gave up 0 bases; unmatched junction bases: 14. The CDR3 consists of 18 residues. CDR1 is SGHAT, CDR2 FQNNGV, per germline. CDR3 in DNA: TGTGCCAGCAGTCGTACCCGAGCGGGGCGGAGCTCCTACAATGAGCAGTTCTTC. Translating it yields CASSRTRAGRSSYNEQFF.

The chain joins TRBV7-2 to TRBJ1-1, with 7 bases fitting TRBD1. This CDR3 region has 13 residues. CDR1 is SGHTA and CDR2 is FQGNSA in the germline V gene. After removal of 5 bases from V and 5 bases from J, the junction contained 5 bases not matched to a gene. The CDR3 nucleotides read TGTGCCAGCAGCCCGCAGGGGGTGACTGAAGCTTTCTTT. It yields the protein CASSPQGVTEAFF.

This chain links TRBV29-1 with TRBJ2-1, with a weak D call TRBD2 (5 bases). The CDR3 spans 15 residues. V lost 6 bases and J 6 bases, leaving 21 bases between the germline ends. The germline gives CDR1 SQVTM, CDR2 ANQGSEA. In DNA, the CDR3 is TGCAGCGTAGGCGGGTACCGAGATTGGTCCAATGAGCAGTTCTTC. It encodes CSVGGYRDWSNEQFF.

The J gene is TRBJ2-5, the V gene TRBV29-1; 7 positions agree with TRBD1. With V trimmed by 7 bases and J by 1 base, 6 bases remained unmatched. The V gene's germline CDR1 is SQVTM and CDR2 ANQGSEA. The CDR3 covers 13 residues. The chain's CDR3 is CSGKRGLQETQYF. The DNA of the CDR3 is TGCAGCGGAAAAAGGGGGCTCCAAGAGACCCAGTACTTC.

This chain uses TRBV5-4 with TRBJ1-6; possibly TRBD1 for D (5 bases). The CDR3 extends over 16 amino acids. Germline loops: CDR1 SGHNT, CDR2 YYREEE (reference sequence). Deletions cut 4 bases from V and 8 bases from J, with 19 bases between. CDR3 coding DNA: TGTGCCAGCAGCCCCGGGACTCCCGGAGGGGATTCACCCCTCCACTTT. Translating gives CASSPGTPGGDSPLHF.

V usage is TRBV10-3 and J usage is TRBJ2-2; tentatively, D is TRBD2 (5 bases). Germline CDR1 is ENHRY and CDR2 is SYGVKD. There are 16 residues in the CDR3. V shed 3 bases and J shed 0 bases, with 11 bases lying between them. This CDR3 reads CAISEAAGSNTGELFF. CDR3 in DNA: TGTGCCATCAGTGAAGCGGCAGGATCGAACACCGGGGAGCTGTTTTTT.

This CDR3 reads CASSVPGQGLLNLNTEAFF. CDR3 DNA sequence: TGTGCCAGCAGCGTTCCGGGACAGGGCCTGCTGAATTTGAACACTGAAGCTTTCTTT. The chain carries TRBV9 and TRBJ1-1; 9 bases are a match to TRBD1. Per germline, CDR1 SGDLS and CDR2 YYNGEE. This CDR3 has 19 amino acids. The ends lost 2 bases at V and 0 bases at J; junction bases unmatched: 14.

The chain carries TRBV18 and TRBJ2-6, with D tentatively TRBD2 (7 bases). V was pared by 3 bases and J by 7 bases, with 16 bases between. CDR1 and CDR2 (germline): KGHSH, LQKENI. The CDR3 consists of 16 residues. The DNA of the CDR3 is TGTGCCAGCTCACCCCGCGGGGGCGTAGGAGCCAACGTCCTGACTTTC. Translated, it gives CASSPRGGVGANVLTF.

This chain uses TRBV6-4 with TRBJ2-1; no clear D. Germline V gene lookup returns CDR1 MRHNA and CDR2 SNTAGT. The CDR3 consists of 13 residues. V was pared by 2 bases and J by 5 bases, with 7 bases between. The CDR3: CASSDRSHNEQFF. The CDR3 nucleotides are TGTGCCAGCAGTGACAGAAGCCACAATGAGCAGTTCTTC.

As concerns this clone: The same CDR3 also results from other DNA sequences found in this sample. This rearrangement joins TRBV30 to TRBJ1-1; D is unresolved. Germline loops: CDR1 GTSNPN, CDR2 SVGIG (reference sequence). The CDR3 has 13 amino acids. The V and J ends lost 1 base and 0 bases respectively, with 6 bases between them. DNA for the CDR3: TGTGCCTGGAGTGGTCAGGTGAACACTGAAGCTTTCTTT. Its translation is CAWSGQVNTEAFF.

The gene calls are TRBV18 and TRBJ1-3, with TRBD1 matching over 8 bases. In germline, CDR1 is KGHSH, CDR2 LQKENI. CDR3 length: 19 residues. After removal of 4 bases from V and 0 bases from J, the junction contained 14 bases not matched to a gene. In DNA, the CDR3 is TGTGCCAGCTCACGAAGGACAGGGACTTCAATCTTCTCTGGAAACACCATATATTTT. Amino acids: CASSRRTGTSIFSGNTIYF.

V is TRBV28 and J is TRBJ2-5; 7 nucleotides line up with TRBD2. CDR1 is MDHEN and CDR2 is SYDVKM in the germline V gene. The CDR3 sequence is 17 residues long. The V segment lost 3 bases and the J segment 4 bases; nucleotides outside the gene matches: 14. The CDR3 DNA sequence: TGTGCCAGCAGTTTGGGGGGAGGGCCTTTATTAGGAGAGACCCAGTACTTC. It specifies CASSLGGGPLLGETQYF.

V and J are TRBV24-1 and TRBJ2-1; D may be TRBD2 (5 bases). This CDR3 has 16 amino acids. The germline gives CDR1 KGHDR, CDR2 SFDVKD. Trimming stripped 6 bases from V and 3 bases from J, with 17 bases between. As DNA, the CDR3 is TGTGCCACCAGTTCTCTTTACGGGGAATACTACAATGAGCAGTTCTTC. As protein: CATSSLYGEYYNEQFF.

The rearrangement uses TRBV7-6 and TRBJ2-5; 7 bases fit TRBD2. Losses at the gene ends were 2 bases for V and 5 bases for J; bases not matched to a gene: 8. The CDR3 spans 15 residues. The germline gives CDR1 SGHVS, CDR2 FNYEAQ. The CDR3 sequence: CASSLSGLGGETQYF. Here the CDR3 DNA reads TGTGCCAGCAGCTTATCGGGGTTGGGAGGGGAGACCCAGTACTTC.